The present T cell receptor beta chain was sequenced within a study of cytomegalovirus exposure and HLA in healthy donors. Study observations and caveats: Later work found most CMV-associated TCR beta chains apparently HLA-restricted. CMV serostatus was the sole immune exposure data available. Reports indicated that the classifier achieved high specificity and sensitivity in diagnosing cytomegalovirus status. Across donors, most TCRs were seen rarely, yet some public ones were widespread.

The PCR had 60 Vbeta and 13 Jbeta primers. The method was immunoSEQ multiplex PCR; TCRdb's version includes in-frame clones alone and lacks a portion of them. The repertoire holds roughly 120,000 clones, with 73% as singletons. Concerning this clone itself: Its antigen is as yet unknown.

The CDR3 has 14 residues. From germline, CDR1 is SEHNR and CDR2 FQNEAQ (reference sequence). Trimming removed 8 bases from V and 4 bases from J, with 15 bases in between. The chain joins TRBV7-9 to TRBJ1-5; D gene uncertain. The origin of this receptor is a man aged 60 to 69 in good health and CMV-seropositive. Sequencing was performed on PBMCs. The CDR3 loop reads CASGPPGRNQPQHF. In DNA, the CDR3 is TGTGCCAGCGGTCCCCCGGGGAGGAATCAGCCCCAGCATTTT.